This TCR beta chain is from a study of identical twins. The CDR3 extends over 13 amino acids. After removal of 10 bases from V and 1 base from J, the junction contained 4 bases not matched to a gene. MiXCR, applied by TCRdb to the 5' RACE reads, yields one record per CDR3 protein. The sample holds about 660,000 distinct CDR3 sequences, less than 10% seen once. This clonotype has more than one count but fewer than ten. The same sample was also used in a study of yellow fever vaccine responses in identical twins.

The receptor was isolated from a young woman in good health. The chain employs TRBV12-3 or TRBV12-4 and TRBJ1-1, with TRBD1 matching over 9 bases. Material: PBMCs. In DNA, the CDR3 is TGTGCCACCATGACAGGGGGGAACACTGAAGCTTTCTTT. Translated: CATMTGGNTEAFF.